Here is one T cell receptor beta chain with its context. This specimen belongs to a study of OX40 agonist ivuxolimab in advanced cancers. Measured with immunoSEQ multiplex PCR; TCRdb has only the in-frame clones, and not every one. The sample includes about 130,000 clones, about 90% of them seen just once. CDR1 is SGDLS and CDR2 is YYNGEE in the germline V gene. The CDR3 consists of 16 residues. V dropped 4 bases and J dropped 1; count of bases not matched to a gene: 4. The sequence was collected from an adult with an advanced solid tumor such as melanoma, head and neck, liver or kidney cancer. The V and J genes are TRBV9 and TRBJ2-1, with TRBD2 matching over 11 bases. Sequenced material: CD4+ or CD8+ T cells sorted from blood, taken in a trial of the OX40 agonist ivuxolimab. The CDR3 nucleotides read TGTGCCAGCAGCATCGGGACTAGCGGATCCTACAATGAGCAGTTCTTC. Protein sequence: CASSIGTSGSYNEQFF.